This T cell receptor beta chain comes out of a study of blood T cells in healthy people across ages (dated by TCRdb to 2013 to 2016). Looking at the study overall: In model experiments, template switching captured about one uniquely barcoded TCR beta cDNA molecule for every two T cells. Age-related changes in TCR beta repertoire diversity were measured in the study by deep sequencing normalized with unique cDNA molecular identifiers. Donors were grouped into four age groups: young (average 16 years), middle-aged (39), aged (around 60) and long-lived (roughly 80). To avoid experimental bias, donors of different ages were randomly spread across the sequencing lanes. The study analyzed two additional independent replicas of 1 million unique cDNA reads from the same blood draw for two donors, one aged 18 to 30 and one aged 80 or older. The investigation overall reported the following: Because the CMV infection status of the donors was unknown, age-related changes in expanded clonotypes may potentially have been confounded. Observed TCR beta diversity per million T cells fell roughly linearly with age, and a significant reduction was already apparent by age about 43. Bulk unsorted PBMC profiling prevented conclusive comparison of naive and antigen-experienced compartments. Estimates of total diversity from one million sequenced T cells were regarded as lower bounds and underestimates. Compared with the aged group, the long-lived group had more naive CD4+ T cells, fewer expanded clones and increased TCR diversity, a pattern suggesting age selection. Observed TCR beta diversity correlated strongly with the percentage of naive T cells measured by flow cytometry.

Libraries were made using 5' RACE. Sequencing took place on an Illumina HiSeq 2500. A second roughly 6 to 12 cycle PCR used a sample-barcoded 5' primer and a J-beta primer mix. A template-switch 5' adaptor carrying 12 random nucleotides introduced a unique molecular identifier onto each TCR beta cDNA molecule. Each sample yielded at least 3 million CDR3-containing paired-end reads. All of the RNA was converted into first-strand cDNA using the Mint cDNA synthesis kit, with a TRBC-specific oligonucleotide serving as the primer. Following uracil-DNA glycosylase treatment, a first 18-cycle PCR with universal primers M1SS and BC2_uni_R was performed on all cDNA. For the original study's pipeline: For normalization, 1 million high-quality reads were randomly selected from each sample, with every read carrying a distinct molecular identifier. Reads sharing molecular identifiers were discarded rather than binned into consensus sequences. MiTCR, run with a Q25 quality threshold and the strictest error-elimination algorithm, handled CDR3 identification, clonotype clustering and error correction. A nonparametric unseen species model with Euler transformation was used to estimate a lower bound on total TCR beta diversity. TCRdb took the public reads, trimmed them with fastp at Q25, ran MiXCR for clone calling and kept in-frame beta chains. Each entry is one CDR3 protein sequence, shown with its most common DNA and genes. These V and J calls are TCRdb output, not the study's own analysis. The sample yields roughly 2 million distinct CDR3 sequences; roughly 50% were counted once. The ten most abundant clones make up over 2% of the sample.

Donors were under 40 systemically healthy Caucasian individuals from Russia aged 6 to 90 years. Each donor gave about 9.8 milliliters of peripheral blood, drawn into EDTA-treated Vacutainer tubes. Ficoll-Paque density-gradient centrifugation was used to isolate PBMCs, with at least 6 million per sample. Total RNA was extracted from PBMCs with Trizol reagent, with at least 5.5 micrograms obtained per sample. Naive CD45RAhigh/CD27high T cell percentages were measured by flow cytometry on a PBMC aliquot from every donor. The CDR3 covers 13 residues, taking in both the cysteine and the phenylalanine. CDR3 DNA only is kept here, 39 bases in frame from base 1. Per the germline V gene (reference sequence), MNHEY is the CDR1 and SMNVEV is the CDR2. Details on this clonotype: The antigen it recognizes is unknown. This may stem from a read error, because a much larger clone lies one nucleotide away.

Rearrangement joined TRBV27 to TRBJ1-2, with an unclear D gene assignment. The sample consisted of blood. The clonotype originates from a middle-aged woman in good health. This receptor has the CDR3 CASSLQANHGYTF. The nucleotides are TGTGCCAGCAGTCTACAAGCTAACCATGGCTACACCTTC.